These 32 T cell receptor beta chains were sequenced from one sample in a study of T cell repertoires in cytomegalovirus infection (dated by TCRdb to about 2019). The listed sequencing device is Illumina HiSeq 1500. TCRdb took the public reads, trimmed them with fastp at Q25, ran MiXCR for clone calling and kept in-frame beta chains. Identical CDR3 protein sequences are pooled into one entry, listed with their most common genes and DNA. A total of roughly 130,000 distinct CDR3 sequences appear in this sample, less than 9.5% of them only once. The ten largest clonotypes hold roughly a tenth of the sample. The source material was PBMCs. These TCRs come from a human donor in good health (CMV status not recorded). Some clones in this sample may be carry-over from other donors' samples.

V gene TRBV2 combines with J gene TRBJ1-4; no reliable D call. Per the germline V gene, CDR1 is SNHLY and CDR2 is FYNNEI. This CDR3 spans 13 amino acids. Between the trimmed V and J ends, which lost 8 bases and 3 bases, there was a span of 10 bases. The CDR3 DNA follows: TGTGCCAGCCGACGGATGGCTAATGAAAAACTGTTTTTT. It specifies CASRRMANEKLFF. The full variable domain, completed using reference TRBV2 and TRBJ1-4, is EPEVTQTPSHQVTQMGQEVILRCVPISNHLYFYWYRQILGQKVEFLVSFYNNEISEKSEIFDDQFSVERPDGSNFTLKIRSTKLEDSAMYFCASRRMANEKLFFGSGTQLSVL.

The table lists this clonotype with a few counts. This chain joins TRBV20-1 and TRBJ2-7; the match to TRBD1 covers 7 bases. Looked up from germline, CDR1 is DFQATT and CDR2 is SNEGSKA (reference sequence). V lost 2 bases to trimming and J lost 0 bases; unmatched junction nucleotides: 13. The CDR3 runs to 17 residues. The chain's CDR3 is CSARSFDDRDSSYEQYF. CDR3 sequence (DNA): TGCAGTGCTAGAAGTTTTGACGACCGGGACAGCTCCTACGAGCAGTACTTC.

This clonotype was counted many times. The gene calls are TRBV7-3 and TRBJ2-1, with D tentatively TRBD2 (5 bases). Trimming shortened V by 3 bases and J by 9 bases, and 12 bases separated the two germline ends. The CDR3 has 13 residues. The germline gives CDR1 SGHTA, CDR2 FQGTGA. CDR3 DNA: TGTGCCAGCAGCTTCGAGGGATGGAGTGAGCAGTTCTTC. Translation gives CASSFEGWSEQFF.

This clonotype has a count of ten or more. The J gene is TRBJ1-5, the V gene TRBV28; TRBD1 matches at 11 bases. The CDR3 sequence is 18 residues long. Trimming removed 5 bases from V and 3 bases from J; junction bases left unmatched: 12. In germline, CDR1 is MDHEN, CDR2 SYDVKM. The CDR3, as DNA: TGTGCCAGCAGTCAATACGGGGACAGGGGGATACCCAATCAGCCCCAGCATTTT. Its protein product is CASSQYGDRGIPNQPQHF.

This clonotype was seen many times. V usage is TRBV28 and J usage is TRBJ2-7; the D is unclear. Deletions cut 8 bases from V and 2 bases from J, with 13 bases between. The germline V gene encodes CDR1 MDHEN and CDR2 SYDVKM. CDR3 length equals 13 residues. The CDR3 region is CASSLRATYEQYF. Here the CDR3 DNA reads TGTGCCAGCTCCTTAAGGGCGACCTACGAGCAGTACTTC.

This clonotype has a handful of counts. This chain's CDR3 is CASSIAGFQETQYF. Written as DNA, the CDR3 is TGTGCCAGTAGTATAGCGGGATTCCAAGAGACCCAGTACTTC. The chain recombines TRBV19 with TRBJ2-5, with D possibly matching TRBD2 (5 bases). Germline assignment: CDR1 LNHDA and CDR2 SQIVND (reference sequence). Trimming left V 1 base short and J 1 base short, with 7 bases between. The CDR3 runs to 14 residues.

This clonotype was seen ten or more times. The chain is built from TRBV5-4 and TRBJ2-1, with 8 bases that match TRBD2. Germline CDR1 reads SGHNT; CDR2 reads YYREEE (reference sequence). J gave up 4 bases and V 4 bases, and 7 bases lay outside the gene matches. The CDR3 has 15 residues. DNA of the CDR3: TGTGCCAGCAGCGCCCGCGGGGGGCCTTACAATGAGCAGTTCTTC. Translation gives CASSARGGPYNEQFF.

This clonotype was seen only once. An end of the junction does not agree with germline; a read error may underlie this. The chain links TRBV28 to TRBJ1-5; weak D call: TRBD1 (6 bases). This CDR3 has 15 residues. Germline V gives CDR1 MDHEN, CDR2 SYDVKM. The CDR3 sequence is CASCGLTGSNQPQPF. The DNA of the CDR3 is TGTGCCAGCTGTGGATTGACAGGAAGCAATCAGCCCCAGCCTTTT.

This clonotype was recorded many times. The chain has TRBV7-2 and TRBJ1-5; D may be TRBD1 (6 bases). Looked up from germline, CDR1 is SGHTA and CDR2 is FQGNSA. The CDR3 is made up of 15 amino acids. Trimming left V 5 bases short and J 2 bases short, with 13 bases between. In DNA, the CDR3 is TGTGCCAGCAGCCCGGCCCCAGGGGGCAATCAGCCCCAGCATTTT. Protein sequence: CASSPAPGGNQPQHF.

This clonotype showed up many times. The chain links TRBV28 to TRBJ2-7; D not certain. Germline-derived CDR1 and CDR2 are MDHEN and SYDVKM. Deletions cut 6 bases from V and 1 base from J, with 4 bases between. This CDR3 comprises 11 residues. CDR3 protein: CASRGSYEQYF. CDR3 DNA sequence: TGTGCCAGCAGAGGTTCCTACGAGCAGTACTTC.

V and J are TRBV20-1 and TRBJ2-5; TRBD1 agrees at 12 bases. The CDR3 is made up of 17 amino acids. Germline V lookup: CDR1 DFQATT, CDR2 SNEGSKA (reference sequence). The J segment lost 5 bases and the V segment lost 0 bases, leaving 10 bases of the junction unmatched. The CDR3, as DNA: TGCAGTGCTAGAGATGAAGGGGGGACAGGGGGCGCGGAGACCCAGTACTTC. As protein: CSARDEGGTGGAETQYF.

In this sample, this clonotype turned up a few times. The chain carries TRBV9 and TRBJ1-6; D remains ambiguous. V shed 0 bases and J shed 9 bases, with 7 bases lying between them. Germline V gives CDR1 SGDLS, CDR2 YYNGEE. The CDR3 has 13 amino acids. The CDR3: CASSVDGVSPLHF. The CDR3 region has the DNA TGTGCCAGCAGCGTAGATGGGGTTTCACCCCTCCACTTT.

This clonotype has a count of ten or more. The V call is TRBV28, the J call TRBJ2-5; possible D gene TRBD2, 5 bases. V dropped 10 bases and J dropped 5 bases, with 11 bases sitting between them. Per the germline V gene, CDR1 is MDHEN and CDR2 is SYDVKM. This CDR3 is built from 11 residues. CDR3 DNA sequence: TGTGCCATCCTAGGCGGGGAGACCCAGTACTTC. This translates into CAILGGETQYF.

This clonotype was seen ten or more times. In nucleotides, the CDR3 is TGTGCCAGCAGCTTAACCGGGACAGATGAGCAGTTCTTC. Translated, it gives CASSLTGTDEQFF. V usage is TRBV7-3 and J usage is TRBJ2-1; 7 bases are shared with TRBD1. The CDR3 is made up of 13 amino acids. After removal of 0 bases from V and 8 bases from J, the junction contained 1 base not matched to a gene. Germline CDR1 and CDR2: SGHTA and FQGTGA.

At least ten counts were recorded for this clonotype. The chain employs TRBV7-2 and TRBJ1-5; 8 bases fit TRBD1. The CDR3 contains 17 residues. The germline gives CDR1 SGHTA, CDR2 FQGNSA. J was trimmed by 2 bases and V by 1 base; bases with no gene match: 7. The CDR3 region is CASSLGTGQVGNQPQHF. The CDR3 DNA reads as TGTGCCAGCAGCTTAGGTACGGGACAGGTGGGCAATCAGCCCCAGCATTTT.

This clonotype was found many times. The chain links TRBV28 to TRBJ2-7, with no clear D. Germline values: CDR1 MDHEN, CDR2 SYDVKM. This CDR3 has 16 amino acids. V gave up 4 bases and J gave up 2 bases, with 18 bases separating them. CDR3: CASSSLASADPYEQYF. The CDR3 DNA reads TGTGCCAGCAGTTCACTCGCTTCGGCTGACCCCTACGAGCAGTACTTC.

This clonotype was counted between two and nine times. The J gene is TRBJ2-6, the V gene TRBV27; no definite D call. The CDR3 extends over 16 amino acids. The V gene lost 5 bases and the J gene lost 4 bases, with 15 bases spanning the gap. Germline V gene sequence: CDR1 MNHEY, CDR2 SMNVEV (reference sequence). The CDR3 DNA follows: TGTGCCAGCAGTCCCTGGATCGATTCGGGGGCCAACGTCCTGACTTTC. Translating it yields CASSPWIDSGANVLTF.

This clonotype was recorded a few times. J is TRBJ1-1 and V is TRBV20-1, with D uncertain. V gave up 5 bases and J gave up 0 bases, with 19 bases separating them. This CDR3 region has 16 residues. Germline-derived CDR1 and CDR2 are DFQATT and SNEGSKA (reference sequence). CDR3 loop: CSAESSSGPMNTEAFF. Here the CDR3 DNA reads TGCAGTGCTGAATCCTCATCCGGACCTATGAACACTGAAGCTTTCTTT.

This clonotype was detected ten times or more. The chain recombines TRBV25-1 with TRBJ2-7, with a possible D match to TRBD1 (5 bases). Trimming took 5 bases from V and 0 from J, leaving 17 bases between them. The CDR3 extends over 16 amino acids. Germline V CDR1 and CDR2: MGHDK, SYGVNS. The DNA of the CDR3 is TGTGCCAGCAGTCTAAACCTCCTTACAGGCTCCTACGAGCAGTACTTC. Translated: CASSLNLLTGSYEQYF.

This clonotype was observed at least ten times. This chain uses TRBV24-1 with TRBJ2-3; D is perhaps TRBD2 (5 bases). Germline V gene data show CDR1 as KGHDR and CDR2 as SFDVKD. V dropped 7 bases and J dropped 0 bases, with 10 bases sitting between them. The CDR3 consists of 14 residues. The chain's CDR3 is CATSDPGSTDTQYF. The CDR3 coding sequence is TGTGCCACCAGCGACCCGGGGAGCACAGATACGCAGTATTTT.

This clonotype was detected many times. The gene calls are TRBV20-1 and TRBJ1-2; D is possibly TRBD1 (5 bases). Germline CDR1 and CDR2: DFQATT and SNEGSKA (reference sequence). V lost 3 bases to trimming and J lost 3 bases, with 11 bases between them. The CDR3 length is 13 residues. The CDR3 spells CSASDGADYGYTF. CDR3 sequence (DNA): TGCAGTGCTAGCGACGGGGCCGACTATGGCTACACCTTC.

This clonotype occurred many times. The rearrangement uses TRBV11-2 and TRBJ1-2, with TRBD1 as a possible D gene (6 bases). Germline V gene lookup returns CDR1 SGHAT and CDR2 FQNNGV. Trimming removed 6 bases at V and 4 bases at J, with 15 bases between. CDR3 length equals 14 residues. CDR3 coding DNA: TGTGCCAGCAGTTTATCGACAGGTCTCTATGGCTACACCTTC. Translated, it gives CASSLSTGLYGYTF.

This clonotype was detected ten times or more. The J gene is TRBJ1-1, the V gene TRBV20-1; TRBD1 matches 7 bases. Germline V gives CDR1 DFQATT, CDR2 SNEGSKA (reference sequence). The V gene end was trimmed by 6 bases and the J gene end by 5 bases; junction bases not matched to a gene: 9. This CDR3 contains 13 residues. CDR3 bases: TGCAGTGCCTCTGGAGGGGGCATAACTGAAGCTTTCTTT. This gives the protein CSASGGGITEAFF.

This clonotype was found once. A much larger clonotype is one base distant, so this may be a read error. This chain links TRBV5-1 with TRBJ1-2; D gene ambiguous. The V end was cut by 4 bases, the J end by 8 bases, with 24 bases between. There are 16 residues in the CDR3. Germline lookup yields CDR1 SGHRS and CDR2 YFSETQ. This chain's CDR3 is CASSPAVVSESGGYTF. The CDR3 DNA reads as TGCGCCAGCAGCCCCGCGGTCGTGTCGGAAAGTGGGGGCTACACCTTC.

This clonotype has a count of ten or more. The rearrangement links TRBV5-6 to TRBJ2-7, with TRBD1 as a possible D gene (6 bases). The V and J ends lost 5 bases and 3 bases respectively, with 12 bases between them. The CDR3 consists of 13 residues. Germline V gene lookup returns CDR1 SGHDT and CDR2 YYEEEE. The CDR3 DNA follows: TGTGCCAGCAGTTCAGGACAGATCTACGAGCAGTACTTC. Protein product: CASSSGQIYEQYF.

Within the sample, this clonotype is medium-sized. The chain joins TRBV7-2 to TRBJ1-4; possible D gene TRBD1, 5 bases. Looked up from germline, CDR1 is SGHTA and CDR2 is FQGNSA. Deletions cut 2 bases from V and 7 bases from J, with 14 bases between. CDR3 length: 15 amino acids. The CDR3 here is CASSLNPTGGEKLFF. The CDR3 region has the DNA TGTGCCAGCAGCTTAAACCCTACGGGGGGTGAAAAACTGTTTTTT.

This clonotype was counted many times. V usage is TRBV28 and J usage is TRBJ2-7, with TRBD1 as a possible D gene (6 bases). V was trimmed by 5 bases and J by 7 bases, leaving 18 bases between them. Germline lookup yields CDR1 MDHEN and CDR2 SYDVKM. CDR3 length equals 14 residues. The CDR3 here is CASSTSSGAREQYF. As DNA, the CDR3 is TGTGCCAGCAGTACTTCCTCAGGGGCACGGGAGCAGTACTTC.

This clonotype has just a few counts. The chain carries TRBV20-1 and TRBJ2-6; D gene unclear. Deletions cut 3 bases from V and 0 bases from J, with 15 bases between. The CDR3 loop spans 17 amino acids. Germline V gives CDR1 DFQATT, CDR2 SNEGSKA (reference sequence). CDR3: CSASLAVGSSGANVLTF. Written as DNA, the CDR3 is TGCAGTGCTAGCCTGGCGGTCGGGTCCTCTGGGGCCAACGTCCTGACTTTC.

The V call is TRBV5-5, the J call TRBJ2-5; tentatively, D is TRBD2 (7 bases). This CDR3 contains 14 residues. Germline CDR1 reads SGHKS; CDR2 reads YYEKEE (reference sequence). With 0 bases removed from V and 4 bases from J, the gap between germline ends came to 10 bases. CDR3 nucleotides: TGTGCCAGCAGCTTGGGGGCGGGGGCAGAGACCCAGTACTTC. Its protein product is CASSLGAGAETQYF.

This clonotype has at least ten counts. The chain is built from TRBV7-2 and TRBJ2-1; either TRBD1 or TRBD2 may supply D (5 bases each). V gave up 2 bases and J gave up 2 bases, with 7 bases separating them. Germline CDR1 SGHTA, CDR2 FQGNSA. The CDR3 has 14 residues. The CDR3 DNA follows: TGTGCCAGCAGCTTAAGGGGAGCCTACAATGAGCAGTTCTTC. Translating gives CASSLRGAYNEQFF. The whole variable domain, filled in from reference TRBV7-2 and TRBJ2-1, reads GAGVSQSPSNKVTEKGKDVELRCDPISGHTALYWYRQSLGQGLEFLIYFQGNSAPDKSGLPSDRFSAERTGGSVSTLTIQRTQQEDSAVYLCASSLRGAYNEQFFGPGTRLTVL.

The table lists this clonotype with many counts. The J gene is TRBJ1-5, the V gene TRBV28; TRBD1 might be the D (5 bases). This CDR3 contains 16 residues. Germline V gives CDR1 MDHEN, CDR2 SYDVKM. V was cut by 1 base and J by 4 bases, with 14 bases left in between. As DNA, the CDR3 is TGTGCCAGCAGTTTATTTGGGAGGGACCGTAATCAGCCCCAGCATTTT. As protein: CASSLFGRDRNQPQHF. The full variable domain, its missing parts supplied by reference TRBV28 and TRBJ1-5, is DVKVTQSSRYLVKRTGEKVFLECVQDMDHENMFWYRQDPGLGLRLIYFSYDVKMKEKGDIPEGYSVSREKKERFSLILESASTNQTSMYLCASSLFGRDRNQPQHFGDGTRLSIL.

Many counts were recorded for this clonotype. The chain carries TRBV9 and TRBJ2-2, with D unresolved. Germline CDR1 is SGDLS and CDR2 is YYNGEE. V lost 3 bases and J 5 bases, leaving 5 bases between the germline ends. This CDR3 region has 12 residues. The CDR3 coding sequence is TGTGCCAGCAGCGGGAATACCGGGGAGCTGTTTTTT. This translates into CASSGNTGELFF.